The T cell receptor beta chain described here comes from a study of OX40 agonist ivuxolimab in advanced cancers. The study in broad terms: Ivuxolimab was an agonistic, fully human IgG2 monoclonal antibody directed against OX40 (CD134), a costimulatory receptor. Intravenous ivuxolimab was administered to patients every 2 weeks at six dose levels: 0.01, 0.1, 0.3, 1.5, 3 and 10 mg/kg. Of the roughly 50 dose-escalation patients, hepatocellular carcinoma was present in about 20, melanoma in approximately 15, renal cell carcinoma in 9 and head and neck cancer in 9. A male proportion of almost 85% and a mean age of approximately 61 years, ranging from about 23 to 90, were recorded for the dose-escalation cohort. Prior anti-PD-1, anti-PD-L1 or anti-CTLA-4 therapy was permitted, and checkpoint inhibitors had been received by 30% to 40% of dose-escalation patients. Partial responses occurred in three dose-escalation patients: two with cutaneous melanoma and one with hepatocellular carcinoma. Peripheral TCRbeta sequencing aimed to test whether ivuxolimab altered TCR sequence diversity and caused clonal T-cell expansion. The paper describes the monotherapy dose-escalation part (N = 52 patients) of the phase I trial of ivuxolimab.

Genomic DNA was isolated from the sorted cells so that the TCRbeta CDR3 region could be sequenced. The immunoSEQ Assay was used for sequencing of TCRbeta CDR3 regions. Sourced from immuneACCESS, this table was stored by TCRdb with only in-frame sequences that have V and J called. A share of the clones is absent; for the studies checked, an unresolved V gene accounts for under half, and the remainder has no known explanation. This sample has some 62,000 clones in its table, and approximately 84% of those were observed once. Of the sample, around 9.5% is held by the ten largest clones. The trial excluded patients who had a history of autoimmune disease or were on systemic immunosuppression. In every dose cohort, peripheral blood was drawn for TCR sequencing at baseline, cycle 4 day 1, and cycle 7 day 1. Samples came from an open-label, multicenter, first-in-human phase I dose-escalation trial of ivuxolimab. The trial enrolled adults with locally advanced or metastatic head and neck squamous cell, hepatocellular, melanoma or renal cell carcinoma. Before TCR sequencing, CD4+ T cells and CD8+ T cells were sorted from peripheral blood as separate populations.

The germline ends are 14 bases apart after V is trimmed by 7 bases and J by 5 bases. The germline V gene specifies SQVTM as CDR1 and ANQGSEA as CDR2. The CDR3, from cysteine to phenylalanine, totals 12 residues. The sequence is cut down to CDR3 DNA, 36 bases in frame from base 1. What the research found in general, with its limitations: Low levels of normalized T-cell clonal expansion were also shown by some nonresponding patients. In the 0.1-3.0 mg/kg groups, partial responders had among the lowest normalized peripheral clonal expansion, particularly in CD8+ T cells. At doses of 0.1 to 3.0 mg/kg, clonal expansion of both CD4+ and CD8+ T cells in blood was seen between baseline and week 6. The antigen specificity of the peripheral T cells that underwent clonal expansion was not determined. After ivuxolimab, expanded clones were on average more numerous among CD8+ T cells than among CD4+ T cells.

For this clone: Its antigen target is currently unknown. Base-call qualities are not available, and no considerably larger clone is one nucleotide away.

The chain couples TRBV29-1 to TRBJ1-1, with the D segment identity uncertain. The sample was CD4+ or CD8+ T cells sorted from blood, taken in a trial of the OX40 agonist ivuxolimab. This TCR derives from an adult with an advanced solid tumor such as melanoma, head and neck, liver or kidney cancer. The nucleotide sequence reads TGCAGCGCAAGGACGGACGGGACTGAAGCTTTCTTT. It specifies CSARTDGTEAFF.